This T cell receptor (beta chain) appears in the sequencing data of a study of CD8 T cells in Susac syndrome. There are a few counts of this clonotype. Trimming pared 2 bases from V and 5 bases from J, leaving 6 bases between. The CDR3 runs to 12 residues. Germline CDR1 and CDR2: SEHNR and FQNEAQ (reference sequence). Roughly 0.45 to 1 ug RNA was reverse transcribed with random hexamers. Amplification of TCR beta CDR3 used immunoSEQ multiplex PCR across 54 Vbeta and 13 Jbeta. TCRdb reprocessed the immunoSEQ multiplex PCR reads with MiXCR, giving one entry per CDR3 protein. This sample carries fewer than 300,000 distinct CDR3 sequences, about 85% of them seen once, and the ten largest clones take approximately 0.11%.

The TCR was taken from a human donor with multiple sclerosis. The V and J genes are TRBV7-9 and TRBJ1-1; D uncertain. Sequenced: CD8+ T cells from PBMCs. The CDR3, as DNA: TGTGCCAGCAGCTTAATGGGAACTGAAGCTTTCTTT. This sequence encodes CASSLMGTEAFF.